This T cell receptor beta chain stems from a study of T cells in Graves' hyperthyroidism and ophthalmopathy. Turning to the study itself: At the time of initial diagnosis and before any treatment, peripheral blood was collected.

This clonotype was seen many times. Its target is unknown. Template material for amplifying TCR beta CDR3 regions consisted of RNA transcripts. A set of HTBI primers served as the primers for a first-round RT-PCR of the TCR CDR3. TCRdb reanalysed the multiplex PCR reads using MiXCR and keeps one entry per CDR3 protein. Of under 350,000 distinct CDR3 sequences listed, about 25% are singletons. The CDR3 consists of 14 residues. Germline V gene sequence: CDR1 GTSNPN, CDR2 SVGIG (reference sequence). V shed 0 bases, J shed 6 bases, and the junction held 7 bases outside the gene matches. Study conclusions and caveats: Ophthalmopathy, which appeared later, was predicted by the model a median about 6 months before onset.

Uncontrolled infection, other autoimmune disease, pregnancy or lactation barred patients from enrollment. Diagnosis relied on clinical symptoms, serum thyroxine and TRAb, thyroid ultrasound and orbital computed tomography. This chain joins TRBV30 and TRBJ2-7; 8 bases are a match to TRBD2. The sequence came from a man aged 35 to 55 with Graves' hyperthyroidism that later progressed to Graves' ophthalmopathy. Sequenced material: blood. The DNA for the CDR3 is TGTGCCTGGAGTGTACAAAGACTAGCGTTCGAGCAGTACTTC. Its protein product is CAWSVQRLAFEQYF.